What follows are 18 T cell receptor beta chains derived from one specimen sequenced in a study of low-dose radiotherapy and immunotherapy resistance in tumors. Noted time point: before trial treatment. TRAV- and TRBV-specific primers, spanning alpha and beta chains, primed first-strand cDNA. With a constant-region primer and a V-primer adapter, TCRs were subjected to approximately 20 PCR cycles of amplification. MiXCR, applied by TCRdb to the reads, yields one record per CDR3 protein. The sample lists 70,000 to 95,000 distinct CDR3 sequences, 18% occurring once. The input for sequencing was PBMCs, taken before treatment. These receptors came from a male donor with prostate cancer.

There are many counts of this clonotype. The V call is TRBV2, the J call TRBJ2-7; D not resolved. V lost 2 bases to trimming and J lost 2 bases, with 4 bases between them. Germline V gene lookup returns CDR1 SNHLY and CDR2 FYNNEI. The CDR3 consists of 12 residues. CDR3 amino acids: CASSEQPYEQYF. For the CDR3, the DNA is TGTGCCAGCAGTGAACAGCCCTACGAGCAGTACTTC. The variable domain in full, completed from reference TRBV2 and TRBJ2-7, reads EPEVTQTPSHQVTQMGQEVILRCVPISNHLYFYWYRQILGQKVEFLVSFYNNEISEKSEIFDDQFSVERPDGSNFTLKIRSTKLEDSAMYFCASSEQPYEQYFGPGTRLTVT.

This clonotype was seen many times. The rearrangement links TRBV20-1 to TRBJ1-5; no clear D gene. The V gene's germline CDR1 is DFQATT and CDR2 SNEGSKA (reference sequence). This CDR3 has 10 residues. V dropped 5 bases and J dropped 9 bases, with 8 bases sitting between them. The CDR3 DNA follows: TGCAGTGCTCCACGGAGGCCCCAGCATTTT. Protein sequence: CSAPRRPQHF.

This clonotype occurred many times. V and J are TRBV5-1 and TRBJ2-1; 10 positions match TRBD1. After removal of 3 bases from V and 5 bases from J, the junction contained 11 bases not matched to a gene. Per germline, CDR1 SGHRS and CDR2 YFSETQ. There are 17 residues in the CDR3. CDR3 loop: CASSWVAGQGSDNEQFF. CDR3 nucleotide sequence: TGCGCCAGCAGCTGGGTAGCGGGACAGGGGTCGGACAATGAGCAGTTCTTC.

V gene TRBV6-2 or TRBV6-3 combines with J gene TRBJ1-2, with D unresolved. The CDR3 sequence is 13 residues long. The germline V gene has CDR1 MNHEY and CDR2 SVGEGT. The V gene lost 2 bases and the J gene lost 4 bases, with 8 bases spanning the gap. CDR3 nucleotides: TGTGCCAGCAGTTACAACAGTATCTATGGCTACACCTTC. As protein: CASSYNSIYGYTF.

This clonotype came up many times. This rearrangement joins TRBV7-2 to TRBJ2-7, with 8 bases identical to TRBD2. This CDR3 is built from 15 residues. V was clipped by 5 bases and J by 3 bases; unmatched bases: 9. Germline CDR1 SGHTA, CDR2 FQGNSA. CDR3 in amino acids: CASSPQGGGYYEQYF. DNA for the CDR3: TGTGCCAGCAGCCCCCAGGGCGGGGGGTACTACGAGCAGTACTTC.

On this clonotype: A read error likely explains this, since a far larger clone differs by one base. This CDR3 is CASSYGSGYEQFF. The CDR3, as DNA: TGTGCCAGCAGTTATGGGAGCGGATACGAGCAGTTCTTC. The chain couples TRBV6-1 to TRBJ2-1; D is perhaps TRBD2 (5 bases). Trimming removed 5 bases from V and 10 bases from J, with 15 bases in between. The CDR3 totals 13 residues. The germline V gene has CDR1 MNHNS and CDR2 SASEGT.

The table lists this clonotype with many counts. The V gene is TRBV10-3, the J gene TRBJ1-1; 7 nucleotides align to TRBD1. This CDR3 is built from 14 residues. CDR1 is ENHRY and CDR2 is SYGVKD in the germline V gene. With 7 bases clipped from V and 2 bases from J, the junction kept 7 bases outside the gene matches. CDR3: CAITPTGTNTEAFF. CDR3 nucleotide sequence: TGTGCCATCACTCCGACAGGGACCAACACTGAAGCTTTCTTT.

The chain couples TRBV4-3 to TRBJ1-2; D uncertain. There are 15 residues in the CDR3. Per germline, CDR1 LGHNA and CDR2 YSLEER. V shed 0 bases and J shed 8 bases, with 16 bases lying between them. The CDR3 DNA follows: TGCGCCAGCAGCCAAGAGTCGGCGGTAGGGTGGGGCTACACCTTC. Protein: CASSQESAVGWGYTF.

This clonotype was detected ten times or more. The genes are TRBV13 and TRBJ2-7; maybe TRBD1 (6 bases). V was clipped by 0 bases and J by 3 bases, with 9 bases between them. The germline CDR1 and CDR2 sequences are PRHDT and FYEKMQ (reference sequence). The CDR3 extends over 14 amino acids. The DNA for the CDR3 is TGTGCCAGCAGCTTAGGACAGGGTCGCTACGAGCAGTACTTC. Translation: CASSLGQGRYEQYF. Looking up the rest from reference TRBV13 and TRBJ2-7 gives the full variable domain: AAGVIQSPRHLIKEKRETATLKCYPIPRHDTVYWYQQGPGQDPQFLISFYEKMQSDKGSIPDRFSAQQFSDYHSELNMSSLELGDSALYFCASSLGQGRYEQYFGPGTRLTVT.

This clonotype was seen ten or more times. The rearrangement joins TRBV4-1 to TRBJ2-1, with TRBD2 matching 8 bases. The CDR3 covers 12 residues. Per germline, CDR1 MGHRA and CDR2 YSYEKL. CDR3 protein: CASGGYYNEQFF. CDR3 coding DNA: TGCGCGTCGGGGGGGTATTACAATGAGCAGTTCTTC.

The genes are TRBV10-3 and TRBJ2-7, with 9 positions matching TRBD1. The CDR3 has 15 amino acids. From germline, CDR1 is ENHRY and CDR2 SYGVKD. With V trimmed by 7 bases and J by 0 bases, 7 bases remained unmatched. This chain's CDR3 is CAITPTGQGSYEQYF. In DNA form, the CDR3 reads TGTGCCATCACCCCCACGGGACAGGGCTCCTACGAGCAGTACTTC.

This clonotype was detected many times. Relative to the germline gene, one junction end is altered; a read error may explain this. The V and J genes are TRBV20-1 and TRBJ1-1; 7 bases match TRBD1. In germline, CDR1 is DFQATT, CDR2 SNEGSKA (reference sequence). There are 13 residues in the CDR3. CDR3 loop: CSAGGGGNTEVFF. The CDR3 nucleotides read TGCAGTGCCGGGGGAGGGGGCAACACTGAAGTTTTCTTT.

This clonotype was detected many times. The chain carries TRBV6-2 or TRBV6-3 and TRBJ1-2; no definite D call. V lost 2 bases and J lost 7, with 8 bases in between. The length of the CDR3 is 12 residues. CDR1 MNHEY and CDR2 SVGEGT come from the germline V gene. CDR3: CASSYEGSGYTF. In DNA, the CDR3 is TGTGCCAGCAGTTACGAGGGATCTGGCTACACCTTC.

This clonotype was counted ten times or more. The chain couples TRBV11-2 to TRBJ1-1; D is ambiguous. CDR3 length: 13 amino acids. Germline CDR1 is SGHAT and CDR2 is FQNNGV. Trimming shortened V by 0 bases and J by 5 bases, and 7 bases separated the two germline ends. The CDR3 sequence: CASSLDFRTEAFF. The CDR3 bases are TGTGCCAGCAGCTTAGATTTCAGGACTGAAGCTTTCTTT. Based on the CDR3 plus reference TRBV11-2 and TRBJ1-1, the full variable domain is EAGVAQSPRYKIIEKRQSVAFWCNPISGHATLYWYQQILGQGPKLLIQFQNNGVVDDSQLPKDRFSAERLKGVDSTLKIQPAKLEDSAVYLCASSLDFRTEAFFGQGTRLTVV.

This clonotype was counted ten times or more. The chain combines TRBV7-9 with TRBJ2-3; no firm D call. The V and J ends lost 5 bases and 3 bases respectively, with 9 bases between them. The CDR3 is 13 amino acids. The germline gives CDR1 SEHNR, CDR2 FQNEAQ (reference sequence). CDR3 coding DNA: TGTGCCAGCAGCCCCGAGTTAACAGATACGCAGTATTTT. This sequence encodes CASSPELTDTQYF.

This clonotype was picked up many times. The chain uses TRBV13 and TRBJ2-7; 9 positions match TRBD2. Unmatched junction bases numbered 11, after V lost 2 bases and J lost 3 bases. There are 17 residues in the CDR3. The germline V gene encodes CDR1 PRHDT and CDR2 FYEKMQ (reference sequence). This chain's CDR3 is CASSLSGGRIVGYEQYF. The CDR3 coding sequence is TGTGCCAGCAGCTTAAGCGGGGGGCGAATCGTCGGCTACGAGCAGTACTTC.

As regards this clonotype: It is unclear where the CDR3 begins or ends on the DNA, so no DNA is shown, and the CDR3 is as TCRdb lists it. The chain is built from TRBV6-4 and TRBJ2-2; TRBD2, as called in the table, went unchecked against the DNA. Per germline, CDR1 MRHNA and CDR2 SNTAGT. The CDR3 comprises 16 residues, both ends counted. The CDR3 region is CASSPHGGNTGELFFF.

In this sample, this clonotype turned up many times. J is TRBJ1-3 and V is TRBV20-1, with D unresolved. This CDR3 has 15 residues. With 0 bases removed from V and 0 bases from J, the gap between germline ends came to 9 bases. Germline CDR1 and CDR2: DFQATT and SNEGSKA (reference sequence). The CDR3 here is CSARDLRASGNTIYF. CDR3 DNA sequence: TGCAGTGCTAGAGATCTTAGAGCCTCTGGAAACACCATATATTTT.